The 13 T cell receptor beta chains below come from one sample, sequenced in a study of prognosis after radiotherapy for stage I lung cancer. Amplification of TCR beta CDR3 from genomic DNA used two-round multiplex PCR. Primers were specific to each TRBV and TRBJ gene in first-round PCR. TCRdb analysed the multiplex PCR reads with MiXCR anew, one entry per CDR3 protein. Of tens of thousands of distinct CDR3 sequences listed, approximately 45% were seen once; the top ten hold about 35%. The sample was PBMCs, taken before or after stereotactic body radiation therapy (not recorded which). These receptors were obtained from a donor older than 45 with non-small cell lung cancer.

This chain uses TRBV20-1 with TRBJ2-2; D perhaps matches TRBD1 (6 bases). The V end lost 3 bases, the J end lost 6 bases, and 17 bases lay between the germline ends. The CDR3 loop spans 15 amino acids. Germline CDR1 DFQATT, CDR2 SNEGSKA (reference sequence). CDR3 in amino acids: CSARGRDRKAGELFF. In nucleotides, the CDR3 is TGCAGTGCTAGGGGCCGAGACAGGAAGGCCGGGGAGCTGTTTTTT.

With respect to this clonotype: A much larger clone differs from this one at a single base, so this may be a read error. This sequence joins TRBV20-1 and TRBJ2-5, with 12 bases that match TRBD2. The CDR3 spans 13 residues. CDR1 and CDR2 (germline): DFQATT, SNEGSKA (reference sequence). The CDR3 DNA is TGCAGTTCTAGCGGGAGGGCGGACGAGACCCAGTACTTC. It encodes CSSSGRADETQYF.

This rearrangement joins TRBV11-2 to TRBJ2-1; possibly TRBD2 for D (6 bases). The V end lost 1 base, the J end lost 7 bases, and 14 bases lay between the germline ends. Germline V gene sequence: CDR1 SGHAT, CDR2 FQNNGV. CDR3 size: 15 residues. CDR3: CASSLALGRVNEQFF. In DNA, the CDR3 is TGTGCCAGCAGCTTAGCACTCGGGAGAGTTAATGAGCAGTTCTTC.

This clonotype was detected only a few times. The chain recombines TRBV5-4 with TRBJ2-5; TRBD2 matches 7 bases. The CDR3 loop spans 15 amino acids. V lost 7 bases and J lost 4; bases outside the gene matches: 13. The germline V gene encodes CDR1 SGHNT and CDR2 YYREEE (reference sequence). The CDR3: CASRKAGERRETQYF. CDR3 bases: TGTGCCAGCCGAAAGGCGGGAGAACGACGAGAGACCCAGTACTTC.

This chain connects TRBV12-3 or TRBV12-4 to TRBJ1-2; 9 bases line up with TRBD1. J lost 6 bases, V lost 9 bases, and 8 bases had no gene match. This CDR3 is built from 13 residues. CDR3 nucleotide sequence: TGTGCCAGTAGAACAGGGGGCGCGAATGGCTACACCTTC. It is translated as CASRTGGANGYTF.

This clonotype was detected ten times or more. The genes are TRBV5-1 and TRBJ2-3, with a weak D call TRBD1 (6 bases). Between the trimmed V and J ends, which lost 4 bases and 3 bases, there was a span of 9 bases. CDR3 length: 13 amino acids. The germline V gene encodes CDR1 SGHRS and CDR2 YFSETQ. In nucleotides, the CDR3 is TGCGCCAGCAGCGGAGGACAGACAGATACGCAGTATTTT. Encoded protein: CASSGGQTDTQYF. Full variable domain (rest looked up from reference TRBV5-1 and TRBJ2-3): KAGVTQTPRYLIKTRGQQVTLSCSPISGHRSVSWYQQTPGQGLQFLFEYFSETQRNKGNFPGRFSGRQFSNSRSEMNVSTLELGDSALYLCASSGGQTDTQYFGPGTRLTVL.

The chain carries TRBV9 and TRBJ2-2; TRBD2 is a possible D gene (5 bases). CDR1 SGDLS and CDR2 YYNGEE come from the germline V gene. The ends were cut back, 4 bases at V and 8 bases at J, with 12 bases in the middle. The CDR3 loop spans 13 amino acids. The CDR3 here is CASSISGGGELFF. The CDR3 region has the DNA TGTGCCAGCAGCATATCTGGAGGAGGGGAGCTGTTTTTT.

In the case of this clonotype: Compared with germline, one end of the junction differs, possibly owing to a read error. V and J are TRBV5-1 and TRBJ2-2, with 10 bases lining up with TRBD1. CDR3 length: 14 amino acids. From germline, CDR1 is SGHRS and CDR2 YFSETQ. The CDR3 loop is CPSSTGQGTWELFF. Written as DNA, the CDR3 is TGCCCCAGCAGCACGGGACAGGGGACCTGGGAGCTGTTTTTT.

This clonotype was recorded at least ten times. The rearrangement joins TRBV6-1 to TRBJ2-3; maybe TRBD1 (5 bases). V lost 7 bases to trimming and J lost 1 base, with 9 bases between them. Germline lookup yields CDR1 MNHNS and CDR2 SASEGT. The CDR3 is 13 residues long. CDR3 in amino acids: CASTPTGTDTQYF. In DNA form, the CDR3 reads TGTGCCAGCACCCCGACAGGCACAGATACGCAGTATTTT.

This clonotype occurred many times. V gene TRBV3-1 combines with J gene TRBJ2-6; no definite D call. This CDR3 has 14 residues. Germline V gene lookup returns CDR1 LGHDT and CDR2 YNNKEL (reference sequence). Trimming cost V 2 bases and J 1 base, with 3 bases left between them. The CDR3 here is CASSQKSGANVLTF. The CDR3 nucleotides are TGTGCCAGCAGCCAAAAATCTGGGGCCAACGTCCTGACTTTC.

This clonotype was counted many times. The chain has TRBV27 and TRBJ2-5; no clear D. Germline-derived CDR1 and CDR2 are MNHEY and SMNVEV (reference sequence). V lost 8 bases and J 2 bases, leaving 24 bases between the germline ends. The CDR3 extends over 17 amino acids. The CDR3, as DNA: TGTGCCAGCGGCTCTAGGCCTCAGCGAGTTAGGCAAGAGACCCAGTACTTC. Translation: CASGSRPQRVRQETQYF.

The CDR3 loop reads CASSQDQVWGGYTF. The CDR3 region has the DNA TGTGCCAGCAGCCAAGATCAGGTTTGGGGTGGCTACACCTTC. The chain couples TRBV14 to TRBJ1-2; no firm D call. CDR1 and CDR2 (germline): SGHDN, FVKESK. The CDR3 consists of 14 residues. Between the trimmed V and J ends, which lost 0 bases and 7 bases, there was a span of 12 bases.

V is TRBV27 and J is TRBJ2-2; D unresolved. CDR3 length: 14 amino acids. Germline CDR1 is MNHEY and CDR2 is SMNVEV (reference sequence). V lost 0 bases, J lost 6 bases, and 8 bases lay in between. The CDR3 nucleotides read TGTGCCAGCAGTTTATCAGGGCAGGCCGGGGAGCTGTTTTTT. Protein sequence: CASSLSGQAGELFF.